This TCR beta chain was sequenced for a study of shared clonotypes between healthy human individuals (dated by TCRdb to 2020 to 2022). For context, the study as a whole: The cohort included three men and a couple of women between 18 and 49 years of age. For each donor, CD4 naive and CD4 memory were each given three plates, CD8 naive was given two plates, and CD8 memory was given one plate. Between about 0.94 and 8.9 billion PBMCs per donor were obtained by leukapheresis. To estimate repertoire size and how much clonotypes are shared between individuals, the study performed deep sequencing of blood TCR repertoires from five healthy adults. To increase sequencing depth and limit assay-specific biases, TCR repertoire library preparation and sequencing were carried out by different laboratories using diverse techniques. Summary of the overall study and its limitations: The small number of donors limited the genetic and exposure-history diversity represented. Compared with non-shared clonotypes, the clonotypes found in all four sorted-subset donors had higher generation probabilities. Even with the large sequencing depth, rarefaction of the sorted-subset datasets indicated that sequencing was incomplete. About 5% of naive CD4, roughly 3.5% of naive CD8, roughly 2.4% of memory CD4, and about 0.4% of memory CD8 clonotypes were shared across four donors. Only blood was sampled, and tissue TCR repertoires likely differ from those in blood. Based on pairwise subsampling, the degree of clonotype sharing among donors was expected to be affected by sequencing depth. Larger estimated clonotype richness was generally found for naive subsets than for memory subsets.

Notes on this clone: This clone's antigen is unknown. No much larger clonotype is one base removed from it; base qualities were not supplied.

The donors were healthy, HIV-negative adults who had no recently reported acute infections or vaccinations. Only Caucasian adults living in Nashville, Tennessee, USA were represented among the donors. CD4+ T cells were enriched by magnetic negative selection, after which naive cells were positively selected on CD45RA and the negative fraction was taken as the memory subset. Blood was obtained by leukapheresis, after which PBMCs were separated by Ficoll-Histopaque density gradient centrifugation and cryopreserved in liquid nitrogen vapor phase. Analytical flow cytometry was used to check the purity and quantity of each magnetically sorted T cell population. From each sorted fraction, genomic DNA was isolated and quantified by UV absorbance on a Nanodrop 2000c. Using the deep immunoSEQ assay, TCR CDR3 regions were amplified from genomic DNA by multiplex PCR. Genomic DNA extracted from each cell subset was distributed evenly over all wells of several immunoSEQ 96-well plates, and each plate served as one replicate. For sorted subsets, around 0.2 ug genomic DNA, equal to 30,000 to 35,000 T cell genomes, was loaded into each replicate PCR. The purified libraries were quantified using a Qubit 3.0 fluorometer, sized with a Bioanalyzer 2100, and then quantified again using the KAPA Library Quantification kit. A separate single-read 150-cycle Illumina NextSeq 550 flow cell was used to sequence each immunoSEQ 96-well plate. For the original study's pipeline: Because only junctional sequences without quality scores were contained in the immunoSEQ output, filtering matching that applied to full-length reads could not be performed. Sequences were annotated with PyIR, a Python wrapper for IgBLAST v1.9, and V/J genes and CDR3 were assigned using IMGT germline references. Reads were removed for weak V/J assignments (E-value above 1e-6), missing CDR3, stop codons, out-of-frame junctions, or ambiguous translated residues. A V3J clonotype was defined by an identical inferred V gene, J gene, and CDR3 amino acid sequence. Percentage overlap between repertoires was calculated by dividing the number of shared unique clonotypes by the size of the smaller repertoire. Repertoire richness was assessed with RTK rarefaction, the Chao1 estimator, and Recon v2.1 estimates of unobserved clonotypes. For all TCRbeta clonotypes obtained by the gDNA method from a few donors, generation probabilities were computed with OLGA. Entries here come from immuneACCESS through TCRdb and include only in-frame sequences with V and J called. Some clones fail to appear in such tables; in the studies checked, an unresolved V gene covers under half of the shortfall, and the cause of the remainder is unknown. D and trimming were read from the DNA, whereas the V and J calls and clone size are those reported in that table. This sample gives 400,000 to 600,000 clones in total; approximately 94% of them show up just once. The top ten constitute 0.064% of the sample.

From the cysteine up to the phenylalanine, the CDR3 has a length of 18 residues. CDR3 DNA only is kept here, 54 bases in frame from base 1. Here V drops 1 base and J drops 4 bases, and the junction holds 6 bases not matched to any gene. CDR1 SGHVS and CDR2 FQNEAQ were looked up in the germline V gene. This clonotype originated in a woman in her thirties in good health. The sequence joins TRBV7-8 to TRBJ2-1; the central 14 bases match TRBD2. Sequenced sample: naive CD4+ T cells sorted from blood. According to the study, the label for this sample's cell subset or site signals: CD45RA+ positively selected. Here the CDR3 is given as CASSLERLAGGLYNEQFF. The nucleotide sequence is given as TGTGCCAGCAGCTTAGAAAGACTAGCGGGAGGGCTTTACAATGAGCAGTTCTTC.